This T cell receptor (beta chain) emerged from a study of Ad26.COV2.S vaccination and SARS-CoV-2 variants. Study-wide points: Possibly, TCR breadth and depth analyses underestimated total T cell responses. After vaccination, reports described spike-specific CD8+ and CD4+ T cell responses as showing substantial breadth. Breadth of non-spike TCRs did not differ between vaccinees and placebo recipients.

Some clones are missing from TCRdb's copy, which holds only in-frame ones; the method was immunoSEQ multiplex PCR. The sample holds roughly 180,000 clones, about 83% seen once. Concerning this clone: The antigen remains unidentified.

V lost 11 bases, J lost 8 bases, and 10 bases stayed unmatched. The length of the CDR3 is 13 residues. The germline CDR1 and CDR2 sequences are MNHEY and SMNVEV (reference sequence). The material was peripheral blood, obtained after recovery from COVID-19. The V call is TRBV27, the J call TRBJ1-4, with 8 bases that match TRBD1. The clonotype originates from a human donor who had recovered from COVID-19. CDR3 protein: CAGAGQGREKLFF. The CDR3 DNA reads TGTGCCGGTGCAGGACAGGGACGGGAAAAACTGTTTTTT.